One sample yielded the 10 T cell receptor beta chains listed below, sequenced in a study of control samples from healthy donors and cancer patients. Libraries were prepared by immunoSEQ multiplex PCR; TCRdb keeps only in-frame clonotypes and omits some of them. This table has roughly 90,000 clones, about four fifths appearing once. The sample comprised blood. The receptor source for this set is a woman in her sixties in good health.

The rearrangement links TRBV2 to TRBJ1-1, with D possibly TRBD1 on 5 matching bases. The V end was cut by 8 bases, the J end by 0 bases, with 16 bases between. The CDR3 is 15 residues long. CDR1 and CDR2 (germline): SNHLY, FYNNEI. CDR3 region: CASALNPGMNTEAFF. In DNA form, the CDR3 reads TGTGCCAGCGCCCTGAACCCAGGGATGAACACTGAAGCTTTCTTT. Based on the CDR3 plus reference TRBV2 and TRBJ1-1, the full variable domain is EPEVTQTPSHQVTQMGQEVILRCVPISNHLYFYWYRQILGQKVEFLVSFYNNEISEKSEIFDDQFSVERPDGSNFTLKIRSTKLEDSAMYFCASALNPGMNTEAFFGQGTRLTVV.

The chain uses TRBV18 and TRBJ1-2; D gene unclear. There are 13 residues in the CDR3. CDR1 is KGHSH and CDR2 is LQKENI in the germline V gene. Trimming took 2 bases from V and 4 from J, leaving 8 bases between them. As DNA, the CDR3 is TGTGCCAGCTCACCAGAGGGCAGCTATGGCTACACCTTC. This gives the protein CASSPEGSYGYTF.

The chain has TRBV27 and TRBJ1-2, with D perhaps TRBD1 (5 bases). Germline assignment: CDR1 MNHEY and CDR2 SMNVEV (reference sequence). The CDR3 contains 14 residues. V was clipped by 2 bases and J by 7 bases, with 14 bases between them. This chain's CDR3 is CASSLQSGLFGYTF. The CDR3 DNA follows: TGTGCCAGCAGTTTACAATCAGGGCTTTTTGGCTACACCTTC.

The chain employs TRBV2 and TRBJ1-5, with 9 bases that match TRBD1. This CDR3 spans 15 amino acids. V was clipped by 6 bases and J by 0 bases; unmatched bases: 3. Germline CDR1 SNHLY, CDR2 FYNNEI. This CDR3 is CASRGQGNSNQPQHF. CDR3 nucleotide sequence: TGTGCCAGCAGAGGACAGGGGAATAGCAATCAGCCCCAGCATTTT.

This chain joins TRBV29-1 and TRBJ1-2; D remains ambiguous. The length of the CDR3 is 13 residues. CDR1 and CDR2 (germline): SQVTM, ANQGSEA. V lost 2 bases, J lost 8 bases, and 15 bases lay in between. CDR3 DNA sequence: TGCAGCGTTGAATCAATCGTAGGGCAAGGCTACACCTTC. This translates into CSVESIVGQGYTF.

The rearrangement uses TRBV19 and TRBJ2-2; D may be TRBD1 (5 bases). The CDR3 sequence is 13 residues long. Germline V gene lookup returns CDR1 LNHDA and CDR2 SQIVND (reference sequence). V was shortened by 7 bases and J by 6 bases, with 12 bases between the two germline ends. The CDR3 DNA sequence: TGTGCCAGTAATCAGGGTTTCCCCGGGGAGCTGTTTTTT. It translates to CASNQGFPGELFF.

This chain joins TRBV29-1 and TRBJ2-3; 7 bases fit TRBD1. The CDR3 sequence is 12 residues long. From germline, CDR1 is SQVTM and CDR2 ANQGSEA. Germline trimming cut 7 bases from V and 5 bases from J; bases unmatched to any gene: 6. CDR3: CSEDRVGDTQYF. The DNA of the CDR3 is TGCAGCGAAGACAGGGTTGGAGATACGCAGTATTTT.

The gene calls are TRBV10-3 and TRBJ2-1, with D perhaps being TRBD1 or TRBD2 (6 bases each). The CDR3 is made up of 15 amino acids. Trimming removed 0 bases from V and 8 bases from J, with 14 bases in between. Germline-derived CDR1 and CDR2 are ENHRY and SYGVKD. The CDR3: CAISESDSRGDEQFF. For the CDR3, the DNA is TGTGCCATCAGTGAGTCGGACTCAAGGGGGGATGAGCAGTTCTTC.

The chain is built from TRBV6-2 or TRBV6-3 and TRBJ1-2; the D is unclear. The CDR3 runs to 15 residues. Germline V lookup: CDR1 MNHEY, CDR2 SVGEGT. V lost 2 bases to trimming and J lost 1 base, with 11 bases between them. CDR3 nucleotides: TGTGCCAGCAGTTACAAGGCAGAGAGTAACTATGGCTACACCTTC. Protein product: CASSYKAESNYGYTF.

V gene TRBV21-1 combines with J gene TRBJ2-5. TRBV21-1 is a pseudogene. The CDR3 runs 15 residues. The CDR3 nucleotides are TGTGCCAGCATTTCGATAGGGGACGGCCAAGAGACCCAGTACTTC. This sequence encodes CASISIGDGQETQYF.